A selection of T cell receptor beta chains follows, all from one sample in a study of cytomegalovirus exposure and HLA in healthy donors. The assay was immunoSEQ multiplex PCR, and TCRdb's table has in-frame clones only and misses some. This table has around 100,000 clones, roughly three quarters appearing once. Sequencing was performed on PBMCs. These receptors were taken from a female donor in good health and CMV-seropositive. Both conserved end residues are part of each CDR3. D genes are given only for firm matches. Where a row states a size, it is once, few, many or the class of an expanded clone; other rows omit it.

.	.	TRBV6-5	TRBJ1-1	TGTGCCAGCAGTTACTCGGAGGACCTTAGGGCAGCTTTCTTT	CASSYSEDLRAAFF
TRBD1	.	TRBV7-9	TRBJ1-1	TGTGCCAGCAGCCTAGGACAGGTGAACACTGAAGCTTTCTTT	CASSLGQVNTEAFF
TRBD1	.	TRBV11-2	TRBJ1-2	TGTGCCAGCAGCTTATCGAGGACAGGGGGAGCAACTAACTATGGCTACACCTTC	CASSLSRTGGATNYGYTF
.	.	TRBV30	TRBJ1-4	TGTGCCTGGAGTGTAGGAGGGGTGGGTCTTAATGAAAAACTGTTTTTT	CAWSVGGVGLNEKLFF
.	.	TRBV7-9	TRBJ1-5	TGTGCCAGCAGCTTAGGGCAGGGTGTCGGGCAGCCCCAGCATTTT	CASSLGQGVGQPQHF
TRBD1	.	TRBV19	TRBJ2-4	TGTGCCAGTAGCACCGCCGGGACAGGGGGATTTCACAAAAACATTCAGTACTTC	CASSTAGTGGFHKNIQYF
.	.	TRBV10-1	TRBJ1-1	TGCGCCAGCAGTGCCTTGGGGGGAAGGAACACTGAAGCTTTCTTT	CASSALGGRNTEAFF
.	.	TRBV30	TRBJ1-2	TGTGCCGGGAGGGCGGGGGGGCTCTATGGCTACACCTTC	CAGRAGGLYGYTF
.	.	TRBV19	TRBJ2-1	TGTGCCACCCATGTGGGGGGGGCGTACAATGAGCAGTTCTTC	CATHVGGAYNEQFF
TRBD2	few	TRBV7-6	TRBJ2-1	TGTGCCAGCAGTTCCAACCTAGCGGGAGGGTACAATGAGCAGTTCTTC	CASSSNLAGGYNEQFF
.	.	TRBV7-9	TRBJ1-2	TGTGCCAGCAGCCCCATAGGGAGGGCGGGAGCTGGCTACACCTTC	CASSPIGRAGAGYTF
.	.	TRBV18	TRBJ1-4	TGTGCCAGCTCACCCGGGGATGAAAAACTGTTTTTT	CASSPGDEKLFF
TRBD2	.	TRBV6-1	TRBJ2-7	TGTGCCAGCAGTGAACAGCGTCGAGCGGGGATCGACGAGCAGTACTTC	CASSEQRRAGIDEQYF
.	.	TRBV29-1	TRBJ2-2	TGCAGCGGGGGATGGCAGGGGGGACCCGGGGAGCTGTTTTTT	CSGGWQGGPGELFF
TRBD1	.	TRBV6-1	TRBJ1-4	TGTGCCAGCAGTGAAGGACAGGGTGGCCAACTGTTTTTT	CASSEGQGGQLFF
TRBD2	.	TRBV7-8	TRBJ2-3	TGTGCCAGCAGCTTAGTTGGGACTAACGGGGGGGCTACAGATACGCAGTATTTT	CASSLVGTNGGATDTQYF
TRBD2	.	TRBV7-8	TRBJ2-2	TGTGCCAGCAGCTTACGTATCCCACTAGCGGGGGGTAAGAACACCGGGGAGCTGTTTTTT	CASSLRIPLAGGKNTGELFF
.	.	TRBV7-2	TRBJ1-2	TGTGCCAGCAGCGCAACAGGAATCTATGGCTACACCTTC	CASSATGIYGYTF
TRBD2	.	TRBV7-9	TRBJ2-7	TGTGCCAGCAGCCCCCGGGGAGGGGACTCCTACGAGCAGTACTTC	CASSPRGGDSYEQYF
.	.	TRBV7-2	TRBJ1-5	TGTGCCAGCAGCAACAGGGAAGGCAATCAGCCCCAGCATTTT	CASSNREGNQPQHF
TRBD2	.	TRBV4-1	TRBJ2-7	TGCGCCAGCAGCCTGGGACTAGCGGAGAATTACGAGCAGTACTTC	CASSLGLAENYEQYF
.	.	TRBV18	TRBJ1-4	TGTGCCAGCTCATCCAGATTCGGAGATGAAAAACTGTTTTTT	CASSSRFGDEKLFF
TRBD1	.	TRBV7-9	TRBJ1-1	TGTGCCAGCAGCTTTGCTACAGGGGGCAGAACTGAAGCTTTCTTT	CASSFATGGRTEAFF
TRBD1	once	TRBV7-9	TRBJ2-5	TGTGCCAGCAGCCCTGGACAGGGAGGAAGGGAGACCCAGTACTTC	CASSPGQGGRETQYF
.	.	TRBV16	TRBJ2-7	TGTGCCAGCAGCCAATTTATTCCACAGGGTCCGGACGAGCAGTACTTC	CASSQFIPQGPDEQYF
.	.	TRBV7-7	TRBJ2-5	TGTGCCAGCAGCTTAGGCCCCAGCGGCGAGACCCAGTACTTC	CASSLGPSGETQYF
.	.	TRBV6-1	TRBJ2-1	TGTGCCAGCAGGCTAGCGTCAGGGAATGAGCAGTTCTTC	CASRLASGNEQFF
TRBD1	.	TRBV30	TRBJ2-1	TGTGCCTGGAGCCATAGGACAGGGACTGGCAATGAGCAGTTCTTC	CAWSHRTGTGNEQFF
TRBD1	.	TRBV2	TRBJ1-6	TGTGCCAGCTCAGGGGGGAGCTCCTATAATTCACCCCTCCACTTT	CASSGGSSYNSPLHF
TRBD1	.	TRBV11-2	TRBJ1-5	TGTGCCAGCAGCCCCGGCAGGGGGCGCGGGGGCAATCAGCCCCAGCATTTT	CASSPGRGRGGNQPQHF
TRBD1	.	TRBV2	TRBJ2-1	TGTGCCAGCAGCCGGGACAGGGGATTCAATGAGCAGTTCTTC	CASSRDRGFNEQFF
.	.	TRBV30	TRBJ1-2	TGTGCCTGGAGGGGGTGGGCGAGGGACTATGGCTACACCTTC	CAWRGWARDYGYTF
.	.	TRBV2	TRBJ1-5	TGTGCCAGCAGGCCCGAGACGGGACTCGGGCAGCCCCAGCATTTT	CASRPETGLGQPQHF
.	once	TRBV30	TRBJ1-4	TGTGCCTGGAGTGCAGACCTTGGGACTACTGAAAAACTGTTTTTT	CAWSADLGTTEKLFF
.	.	TRBV5-4	TRBJ2-1	TGTGCCAGCAGCTTGGGGCGGAGCTCCTACAATGAGCAGTTCTTC	CASSLGRSSYNEQFF
.	.	TRBV6-1	TRBJ1-3	TGTGCCAGCAGTGAAGGAACGGTCAGGAGGACAGCTGGAAACACCATATATTTT	CASSEGTVRRTAGNTIYF
TRBD1	once	TRBV7-8	TRBJ1-5	TGTGCCAGCAGCTTAGGGACAGGTAATCAGCCCCAGCATTTT	CASSLGTGNQPQHF
.	few	TRBV5-5	TRBJ2-7	TGTGCCAGCAGCCCCATTGCCCTCCGGGAGGAGCAGTACTTC	CASSPIALREEQYF
.	.	TRBV7-2	TRBJ2-7	TGTGCCAGCAGCCGCCTGCTCGGTAGCGAGCAGTACTTC	CASSRLLGSEQYF
TRBD2	once	TRBV4-1	TRBJ2-3	TGCGCCAGCAGCCTCCCGACTAGCGGGAGCACAGATACGCAGTATTTT	CASSLPTSGSTDTQYF
.	.	TRBV21-1	TRBJ2-3	TGTGCCAGCAGCTTTCGGACAGGGGGCGGAGATACGCAGTATTTT	CASSFRTGGGDTQYF
.	.	TRBV7-2	TRBJ2-7	TGTGCCAGCAGCTTAGGACTCCAGGGGGAGCAGTACTTC	CASSLGLQGEQYF
TRBD1	few	TRBV5-1	TRBJ1-4	TGCGCCAGCAGCGGCTGGGGGACAGACCGTAATGAAAAACTGTTTTTT	CASSGWGTDRNEKLFF
.	.	TRBV5-6	TRBJ2-2	TGTGCCAGCAGCTTAACAGGGCCCGGGGAGCTGTTTTTT	CASSLTGPGELFF
TRBD1	.	TRBV19	TRBJ1-5	TGTGCCAGTAGTAAGGGGGCCTACAATCAGCCCCAGCATTTT	CASSKGAYNQPQHF
TRBD1	.	TRBV19	TRBJ2-7	TGTGCCAGTAGTAGGTTGGGGACAGGGGGCTACGAGCAGTACTTC	CASSRLGTGGYEQYF
.	.	TRBV10-3	TRBJ1-1	TGTGCCATCAGTGACGCGGGGGCTCAGGCTGAAACTTTCTTT	CAISDAGAQAETFF
.	.	TRBV27	TRBJ2-1	TGTGCCAGCAGTTCTTTTGGCGGGGGCTTGACCTACAATGAGCAGTTCTTC	CASSSFGGGLTYNEQFF
TRBD1	.	TRBV7-2	TRBJ1-2	TGTGCCAGCACACGACAGGGGGCTAACTATGGCTACACCTTC	CASTRQGANYGYTF
.	.	TRBV7-2	TRBJ2-7	TGTGCCAGCAGCTTATCGGGGACCTACGAGCAGTACTTC	CASSLSGTYEQYF
TRBD1	.	TRBV9	TRBJ2-1	TGTGCCAGCAGCGTCAGAACCGGACAGGGGCATGAGCAGTTCTTC	CASSVRTGQGHEQFF